This TCR beta chain was captured by sequencing in a study of cytomegalovirus exposure and HLA in healthy donors. V dropped 6 bases and J dropped 6 bases, with 16 bases sitting between them. CDR3 length: 14 amino acids. Germline CDR1 reads MRHNA; CDR2 reads SNTAGT. With respect to this clone: Its antigen is not known.

Study-wide results and limits: Cytomegalovirus-associated TCR beta chains were listed, numbering 150 to 200. In a later analysis, DRB1 alleles had the most associated TCRs; HLA-C alleles the fewest. An analysis done earlier found most TCR beta V segments productive about 87% or about 30% of the time.

The primer mix had 60 Vbeta and 13 Jbeta primers. Clones were read by immunoSEQ multiplex PCR, and TCRdb kept only the in-frame ones, dropping some. The sample shows under 200,000 clones, around 86% of them seen only once. The chain joins TRBV6-4 to TRBJ2-3; possible D gene TRBD2, 7 bases. Sequencing used PBMCs. The clonotype originates from a human donor in good health. CDR3 protein: CASSTGGPLDTQYF. The CDR3 DNA is TGTGCCAGCAGCACGGGGGGCCCCCTTGATACGCAGTATTTT.